A single sample gave rise to the 8 T cell receptor beta chains below, sequenced in a study of Graves' ophthalmopathy and Graves' hyperthyroidism. Researchers took RNA transcripts and amplified TCR beta CDR3 regions from them. In the first round, RT-PCR was carried out with HTBI primers, and a multiplex PCR formed the second round. In TCRdb, the multiplex PCR reads were re-called with MiXCR into one record per CDR3 protein. Here the sample spans 450,000 or so distinct CDR3 sequences, roughly an eighth being singletons. Sequencing was performed on blood. Every receptor here comes from a woman in her twenties or thirties with Graves' ophthalmopathy.

This clonotype was seen repeatedly, ten times or more. V usage is TRBV29-1 and J usage is TRBJ2-5; 7 bases are a match to TRBD2. With 1 base clipped from V and 0 bases from J, the junction kept 5 bases outside the gene matches. Germline V gene data show CDR1 as SQVTM and CDR2 as ANQGSEA. The CDR3 spans 15 residues. The CDR3 DNA is TGCAGCGTTGAAGGTAGCGGGTGGTACCAAGAGACCCAGTACTTC. This translates into CSVEGSGWYQETQYF.

The table lists this clonotype with a few counts. The chain joins TRBV3-1 to TRBJ1-5; D not certain. The CDR3 has 15 residues. Trimming took off 2 bases at V and 7 bases at J, with 15 bases between the two ends. Germline CDR1 is LGHDT and CDR2 is YNNKEL (reference sequence). The CDR3 region is CASSQFGQSGQPQHF. CDR3 nucleotide sequence: TGTGCCAGCAGCCAATTTGGGCAGTCGGGCCAGCCCCAGCATTTT.

As regards this clonotype: This may come from a read error, since a much larger clone is one base off. The chain links TRBV12-3 or TRBV12-4 to TRBJ1-2; TRBD1 is a possible D gene (5 bases). The CDR3 consists of 14 residues. This CDR3 is CVSSLIRGYYGYTF. CDR3 DNA: TGTGTCAGCAGTTTAATACGGGGCTACTATGGCTACACCTTC.

This clonotype was seen at least ten times. The chain has TRBV15 and TRBJ1-1, with D unresolved. The CDR3 extends over 14 amino acids. V gave up 9 bases and J gave up 1 base, with 15 bases separating them. The germline V gene encodes CDR1 LNHNV and CDR2 YYDKDF (reference sequence). For the CDR3, the DNA is TGTGCCACGGCGGGCCATCGGGGGAACACTGAAGCTTTCTTT. Its translation: CATAGHRGNTEAFF.

V is TRBV12-3 or TRBV12-4 and J is TRBJ1-2; 9 nucleotides agree with TRBD1. The V and J ends lost 4 bases and 4 bases, in that order; junction bases with no gene match: 10. The CDR3 totals 16 residues. This CDR3 is CASSWTPGQGFYGYTF. CDR3 DNA sequence: TGTGCCAGCAGTTGGACTCCGGGACAGGGCTTCTATGGCTACACCTTC.

The count of this clonotype is one. The rearrangement links TRBV2 to TRBJ1-5; D might be TRBD1 (6 bases). V shed 6 bases and J shed 5 bases, with 17 bases lying between them. This CDR3 is 15 amino acids long. Germline assignment: CDR1 SNHLY and CDR2 FYNNEI. In DNA form, the CDR3 reads TGTGCCAGCAGCATACGGGCCAGGGGAGATCAGCCCCAGCATTTT. It encodes CASSIRARGDQPQHF.

This clonotype was counted many times. This CDR3 reads CASSTPDSGSYEQYF. The CDR3 nucleotides are TGTGCCAGCAGTACCCCCGACAGTGGCTCCTACGAGCAGTACTTC. The chain joins TRBV27 to TRBJ2-7; D possibly corresponds to TRBD1 (5 bases). This CDR3 region has 15 residues. V was pared by 5 bases and J by 0 bases, with 14 bases between. Germline V CDR1 and CDR2: MNHEY, SMNVEV (reference sequence).

This clonotype was found many times. This chain links TRBV4-1 with TRBJ2-5; maybe TRBD1 (6 bases). CDR3 length equals 13 residues. Germline V gene lookup returns CDR1 MGHRA and CDR2 YSYEKL. The V gene lost 0 bases and the J gene lost 13 bases, with 15 bases spanning the gap. DNA of the CDR3: TGCGCCAGCAGCCAAGATCAGTGGGGACACCGGTACTTC. It yields the protein CASSQDQWGHRYF.